This TCR beta chain was recorded in a study of T cell responses to AZD1222 COVID-19 vaccine. Study results and limitations: Seropositive status at baseline applied to only 6 or 7 AZD1222 recipients. Scientists sampled the repertoires only once the peak T cell response had passed.

Here immunoSEQ multiplex PCR was the method, and the copy in TCRdb shows in-frame clones only, minus some. Of about 150,000 clones in the sample, roughly 90% were seen once. The CDR3 is 14 amino acids. The germline V gene encodes CDR1 ENHRY and CDR2 SYGVKD. Deletions cut 3 bases from V and 0 bases from J, with 8 bases between. For this clone: The antigen is unknown.

Recipients boosted at about 4 weeks or about 12 weeks are pooled. This rearrangement joins TRBV10-3 to TRBJ1-1; the D gene is possibly TRBD1 (6 bases). The specimen was peripheral blood, collected 28 days after the second AZD1222 dose. The receptor was derived from an adult who received the AZD1222 COVID-19 vaccine. The CDR3 loop reads CAISDRDMNTEAFF. The CDR3 nucleotides are TGTGCCATCAGTGACCGGGACATGAACACTGAAGCTTTCTTT.